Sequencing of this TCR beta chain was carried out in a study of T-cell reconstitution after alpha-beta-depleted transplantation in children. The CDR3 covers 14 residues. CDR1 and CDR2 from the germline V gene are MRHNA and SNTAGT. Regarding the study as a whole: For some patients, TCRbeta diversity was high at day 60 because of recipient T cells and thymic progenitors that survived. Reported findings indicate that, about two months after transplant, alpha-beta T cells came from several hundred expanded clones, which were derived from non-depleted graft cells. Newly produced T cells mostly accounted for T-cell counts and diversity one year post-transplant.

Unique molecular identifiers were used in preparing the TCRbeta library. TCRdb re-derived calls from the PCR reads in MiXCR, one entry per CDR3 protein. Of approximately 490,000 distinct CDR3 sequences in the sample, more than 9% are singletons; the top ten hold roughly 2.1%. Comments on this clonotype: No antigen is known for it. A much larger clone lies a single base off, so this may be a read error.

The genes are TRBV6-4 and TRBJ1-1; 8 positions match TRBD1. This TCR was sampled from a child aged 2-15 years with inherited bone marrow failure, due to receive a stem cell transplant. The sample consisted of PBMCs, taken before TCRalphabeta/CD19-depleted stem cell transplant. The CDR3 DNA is TGTGCCAGGAGTGATCTGCATTGGACAGGGTGGCATTTCTTT. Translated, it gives CARSDLHWTGWHFF.